The rows below give T cell receptor beta chains drawn from one sample of a study of blood T cell repertoires in COVID-19. The protocol was immunoSEQ multiplex PCR, while the TCRdb copy is restricted to in-frame clones and leaves out a portion. The sample has approximately 230,000 clones; under 90% are singletons. Specimen: PBMCs or T cells enriched from blood (not recorded which). All receptors come from a man aged 18 to 30 who had recovered from COVID-19. Each CDR3 is given without its conserved first and last residue. The D gene is left open where the match is weak. Clone size, where shown, is once, few, many, or a class for clones that have expanded.

TRBV28 | . | 13 | . | ASSPTGTPYQPQH
TRBV12-5 | . | 17 | . | ASGLSRLKNGSGANVLT
TRBV4-1 | . | 11 | . | ASSQESSYEQY
TRBV6-6 | few | 13 | TRBD1 | ASSYKGQGFQPQH
TRBV5-6 | . | 13 | TRBD1 | ASSGRDRVSYGYT
TRBV19 | few | 11 | . | ASKETKNEKLF
TRBV19 | . | 12 | TRBD1 | ASSIDRGGYGYT
TRBV25-1 | . | 14 | TRBD1 | ASRESGTGQTGELF
TRBV5-1 | . | 10 | . | ASSPEGDGYT
TRBV10-3 | . | 11 | . | AISEDRSYGYT
TRBV7-2 | . | 12 | TRBD1 | ASSSNLGTAAQY
TRBV20-1 | . | 9 | . | SARDYTEAF
TRBV7-2 | . | 11 | . | ASSLSYYNEQF
TRBV11-2 | . | 12 | . | ASSLGQGTDTQY
TRBV24-1 | . | 14 | TRBD2 | ATSAGSGQATDTQY
TRBV4-1 | . | 13 | TRBD1 | ASSQETGGYNEQF
TRBV5-1 | . | 13 | TRBD1 | ASRKEQGDYYGYT
TRBV6-5 | . | 11 | . | ASSHWATYEQY
TRBV28 | once | 14 | . | ASTGNPLRGSYEQY
TRBV3-1/TRBV3-2 | . | 14 | . | ASSQDGLSNTGELF
TRBV2 | . | 12 | TRBD2 | ASSAVREGYTQY
TRBV4-2 | . | 12 | TRBD1 | ASSHTYRGTEAF
TRBV6-5 | . | 12 | TRBD1 | ASSYRQGNSPLH
TRBV5-1 | . | 11 | TRBD1 | ASSWTGYNEQF
TRBV5-4 | . | 15 | . | ASSFSTGSRTNTEAF
TRBV5-1 | . | 13 | . | ASSAGHEGTYEQY
TRBV21-1 | . | 11 | . | ASSVEGSTEAF
TRBV3-1/TRBV3-2 | . | 15 | . | ASSQEASNSYYYGYT
TRBV2 | . | 16 | TRBD1 | ASSPSRDREGGNTEAF
TRBV28 | . | 11 | . | ASSEGVGQPQH
TRBV5-1 | . | 10 | TRBD1 | ASSVDRVLAF
TRBV5-1 | . | 13 | TRBD2 | ASSRGLAGVDTQY
TRBV30 | . | 11 | . | AWSTTRGRGYT
TRBV27 | once | 14 | TRBD2 | ASSLSESGGANEQF
TRBV15 | once | 12 | TRBD2 | ATSRVAGGDTQY
TRBV7-9 | . | 14 | TRBD2 | ASSLSTSGGGETQY
TRBV2 | . | 13 | TRBD1 | ASSLQGASNQPQH
TRBV29-1 | . | 12 | TRBD1 | SVKSPGQGTQAF
TRBV25-1 | . | 14 | TRBD1 | ASSEFGQGAIDTQY
TRBV9 | . | 13 | TRBD1 | VSSVDGQGSDGYT
TRBV19 | . | 14 | TRBD1 | ASSTPGGTANTEAF
TRBV4-1 | few | 12 | . | ASSHRAINYGYT
TRBV20-1 | . | 12 | TRBD2 | SASIAGSYNEQF
TRBV25-1 | . | 9 | TRBD1 | ASSETGRAF
TRBV19 | . | 14 | TRBD2 | ASRKTPGLVDNEQF